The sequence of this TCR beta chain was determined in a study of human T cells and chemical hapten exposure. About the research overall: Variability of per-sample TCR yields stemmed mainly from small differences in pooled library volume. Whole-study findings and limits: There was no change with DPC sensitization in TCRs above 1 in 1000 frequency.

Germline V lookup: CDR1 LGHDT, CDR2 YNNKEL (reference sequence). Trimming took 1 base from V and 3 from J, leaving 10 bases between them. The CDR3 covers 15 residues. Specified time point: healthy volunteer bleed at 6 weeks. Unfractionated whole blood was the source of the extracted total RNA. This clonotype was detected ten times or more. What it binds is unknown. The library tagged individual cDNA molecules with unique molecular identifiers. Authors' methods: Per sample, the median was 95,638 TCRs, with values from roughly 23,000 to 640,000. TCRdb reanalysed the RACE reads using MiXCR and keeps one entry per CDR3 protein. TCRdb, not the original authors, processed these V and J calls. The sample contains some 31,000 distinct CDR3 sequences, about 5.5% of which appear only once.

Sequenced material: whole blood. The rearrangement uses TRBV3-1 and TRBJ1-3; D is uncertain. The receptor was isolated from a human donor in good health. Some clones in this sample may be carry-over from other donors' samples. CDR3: CASSQGVNVGNTIYF. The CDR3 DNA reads TGTGCCAGCAGCCAAGGCGTAAATGTTGGAAACACCATATATTTT.